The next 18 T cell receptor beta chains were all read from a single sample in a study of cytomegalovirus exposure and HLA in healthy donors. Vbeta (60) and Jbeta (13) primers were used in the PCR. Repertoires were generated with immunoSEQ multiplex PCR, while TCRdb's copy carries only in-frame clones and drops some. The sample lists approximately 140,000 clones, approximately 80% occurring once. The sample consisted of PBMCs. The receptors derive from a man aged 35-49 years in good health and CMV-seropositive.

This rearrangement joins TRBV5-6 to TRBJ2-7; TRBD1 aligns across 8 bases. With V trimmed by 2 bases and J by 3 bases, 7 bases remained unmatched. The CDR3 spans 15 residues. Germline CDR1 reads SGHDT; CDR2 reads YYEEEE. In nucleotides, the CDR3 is TGTGCCAGCAGCTTCGGACAGGGCTGGATCTACGAGCAGTACTTC. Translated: CASSFGQGWIYEQYF.

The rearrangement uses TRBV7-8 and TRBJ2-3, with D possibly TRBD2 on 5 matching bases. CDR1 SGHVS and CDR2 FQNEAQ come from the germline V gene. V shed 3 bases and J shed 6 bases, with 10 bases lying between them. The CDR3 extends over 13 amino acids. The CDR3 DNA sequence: TGTGCCAGCAGCTTGGAGGATTTCGATACGCAGTATTTT. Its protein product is CASSLEDFDTQYF.

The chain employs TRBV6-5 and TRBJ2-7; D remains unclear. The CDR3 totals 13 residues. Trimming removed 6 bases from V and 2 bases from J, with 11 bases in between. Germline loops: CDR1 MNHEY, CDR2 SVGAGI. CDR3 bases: TGTGCCAGCAGCAGGAACTTCCCCTACGAGCAGTACTTC. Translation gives CASSRNFPYEQYF.

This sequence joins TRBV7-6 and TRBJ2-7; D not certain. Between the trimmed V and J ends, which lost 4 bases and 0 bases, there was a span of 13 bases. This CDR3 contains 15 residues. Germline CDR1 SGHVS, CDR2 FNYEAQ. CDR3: CASSYGPPSSYEQYF. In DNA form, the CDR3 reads TGTGCCAGCAGCTATGGGCCCCCGAGCTCCTACGAGCAGTACTTC.

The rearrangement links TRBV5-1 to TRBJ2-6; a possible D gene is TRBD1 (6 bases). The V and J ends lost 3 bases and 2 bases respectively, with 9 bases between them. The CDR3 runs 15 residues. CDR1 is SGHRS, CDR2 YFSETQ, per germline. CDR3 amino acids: CASSSQGPGANVLTF. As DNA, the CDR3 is TGCGCCAGCAGCTCACAGGGCCCTGGGGCCAACGTCCTGACTTTC.

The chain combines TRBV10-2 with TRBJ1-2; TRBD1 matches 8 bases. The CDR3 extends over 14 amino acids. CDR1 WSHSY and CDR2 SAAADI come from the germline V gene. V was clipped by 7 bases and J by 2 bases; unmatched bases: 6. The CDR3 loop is CASMSTGGNYGYTF. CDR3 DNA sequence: TGCGCCAGCATGAGTACAGGGGGAAACTATGGCTACACCTTC.

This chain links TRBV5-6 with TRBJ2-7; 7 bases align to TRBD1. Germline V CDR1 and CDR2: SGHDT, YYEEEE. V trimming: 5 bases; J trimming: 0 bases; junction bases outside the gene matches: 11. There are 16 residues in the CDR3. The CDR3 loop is CASSSPPGQPSYEQYF. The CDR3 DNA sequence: TGTGCCAGCAGTTCACCGCCGGGACAGCCCTCCTACGAGCAGTACTTC. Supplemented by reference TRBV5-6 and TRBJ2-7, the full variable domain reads DAGVTQSPTHLIKTRGQQVTLRCSPKSGHDTVSWYQQALGQGPQFIFQYYEEEERQRGNFPDRFSGHQFPNYSSELNVNALLLGDSALYLCASSSPPGQPSYEQYFGPGTRLTVT.

CDR3 nucleotide sequence: TGTGCCAGCAGCCGGGGGGACACTGAAGCTTTCTTT. Translated: CASSRGDTEAFF. The rearrangement uses TRBV6-6 and TRBJ1-1, with a weak D call TRBD1 (5 bases). CDR3 length: 12 amino acids. Germline V gives CDR1 MNHNY, CDR2 SVGAGI (reference sequence). The V gene lost 6 bases and the J gene lost 3 bases, with 8 bases spanning the gap.

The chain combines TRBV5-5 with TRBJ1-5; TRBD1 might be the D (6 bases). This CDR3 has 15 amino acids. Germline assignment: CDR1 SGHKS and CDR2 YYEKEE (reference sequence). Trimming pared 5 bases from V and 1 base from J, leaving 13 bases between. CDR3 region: CASSQGHTSNQPQHF. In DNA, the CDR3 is TGTGCCAGCAGTCAGGGACACACGAGCAATCAGCCCCAGCATTTT.

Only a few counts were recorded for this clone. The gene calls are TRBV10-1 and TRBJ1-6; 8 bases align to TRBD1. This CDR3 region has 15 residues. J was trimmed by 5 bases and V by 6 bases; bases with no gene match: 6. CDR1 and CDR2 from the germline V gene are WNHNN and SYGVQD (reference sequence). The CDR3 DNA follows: TGCGCCAGCAGGCGGACAGGGAGGGATAATTCACCCCTCCACTTT. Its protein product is CASRRTGRDNSPLHF.

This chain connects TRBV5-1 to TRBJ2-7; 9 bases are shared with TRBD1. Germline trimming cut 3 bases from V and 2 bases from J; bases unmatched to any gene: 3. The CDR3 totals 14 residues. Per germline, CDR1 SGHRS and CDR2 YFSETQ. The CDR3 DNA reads TGCGCCAGCAGCTCCGGGACAGGGACCTACGAGCAGTACTTC. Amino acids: CASSSGTGTYEQYF.

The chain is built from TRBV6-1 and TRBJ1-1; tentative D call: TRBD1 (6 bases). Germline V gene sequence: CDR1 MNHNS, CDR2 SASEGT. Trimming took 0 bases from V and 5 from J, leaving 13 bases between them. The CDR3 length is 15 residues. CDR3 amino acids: CASSEALGARTEAFF. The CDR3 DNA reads TGTGCCAGCAGTGAAGCGCTGGGGGCTCGGACTGAAGCTTTCTTT.

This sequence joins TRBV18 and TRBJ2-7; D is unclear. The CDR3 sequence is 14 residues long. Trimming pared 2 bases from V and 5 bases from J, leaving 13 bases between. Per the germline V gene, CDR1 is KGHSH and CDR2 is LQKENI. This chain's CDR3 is CASSPSGTMDEQYF. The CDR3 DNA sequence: TGTGCCAGCTCACCATCGGGTACTATGGACGAGCAGTACTTC.

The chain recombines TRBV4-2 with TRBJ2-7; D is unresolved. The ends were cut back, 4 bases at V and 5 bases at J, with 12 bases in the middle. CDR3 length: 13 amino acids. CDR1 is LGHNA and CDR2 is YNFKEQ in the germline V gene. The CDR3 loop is CASSLRNSHEQYF. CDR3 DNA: TGTGCCAGCAGCCTACGAAATAGCCACGAGCAGTACTTC.

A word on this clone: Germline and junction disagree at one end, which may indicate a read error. The CDR3 nucleotides are TGTGCCAGCAGTTATTATGACAGGGTGAATCGGCCCCAGCATTTT. It specifies CASSYYDRVNRPQHF. The rearrangement links TRBV6-6 to TRBJ1-5, with 7 bases lining up with TRBD1. The germline V gene encodes CDR1 MNHNY and CDR2 SVGAGI (reference sequence). The CDR3 is made up of 15 amino acids.

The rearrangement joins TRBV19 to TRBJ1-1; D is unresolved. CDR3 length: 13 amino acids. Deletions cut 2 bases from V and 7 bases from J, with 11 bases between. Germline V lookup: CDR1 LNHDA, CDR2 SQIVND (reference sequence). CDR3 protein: CASSIQLAGEAFF. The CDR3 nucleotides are TGTGCCAGTAGTATACAATTAGCGGGTGAAGCTTTCTTT.

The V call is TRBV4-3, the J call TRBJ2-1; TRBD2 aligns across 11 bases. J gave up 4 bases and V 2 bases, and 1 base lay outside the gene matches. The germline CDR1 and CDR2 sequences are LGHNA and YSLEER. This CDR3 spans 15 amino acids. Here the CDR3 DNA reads TGCGCCAGCAGCCAACCTAGCGGGGGGTACAATGAGCAGTTCTTC. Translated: CASSQPSGGYNEQFF.

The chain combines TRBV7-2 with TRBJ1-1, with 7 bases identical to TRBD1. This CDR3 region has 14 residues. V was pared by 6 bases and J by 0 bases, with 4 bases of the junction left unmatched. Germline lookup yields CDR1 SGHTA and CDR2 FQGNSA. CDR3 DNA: TGTGCCAGCAGGGGGACAGCTATGAACACTGAAGCTTTCTTT. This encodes CASRGTAMNTEAFF.